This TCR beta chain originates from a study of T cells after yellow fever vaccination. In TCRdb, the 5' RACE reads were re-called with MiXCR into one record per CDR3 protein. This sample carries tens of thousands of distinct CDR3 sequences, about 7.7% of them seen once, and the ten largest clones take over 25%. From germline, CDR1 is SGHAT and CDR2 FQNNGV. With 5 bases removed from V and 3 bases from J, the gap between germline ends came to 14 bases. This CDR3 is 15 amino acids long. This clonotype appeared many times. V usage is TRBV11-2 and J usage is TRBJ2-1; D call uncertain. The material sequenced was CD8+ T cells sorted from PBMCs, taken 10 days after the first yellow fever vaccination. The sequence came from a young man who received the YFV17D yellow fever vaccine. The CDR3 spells CASSSHGLNYNEQFF. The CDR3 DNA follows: TGTGCCAGCAGCAGCCACGGGTTAAACTACAATGAGCAGTTCTTC. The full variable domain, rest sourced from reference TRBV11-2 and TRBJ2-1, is EAGVAQSPRYKIIEKRQSVAFWCNPISGHATLYWYQQILGQGPKLLIQFQNNGVVDDSQLPKDRFSAERLKGVDSTLKIQPAKLEDSAVYLCASSSHGLNYNEQFFGPGTRLTVL.